Shown below are 28 T cell receptor beta chains from a single sample sequenced in a study of T cell repertoires in cytomegalovirus infection. Antigen specificity for these receptors is unknown. TCRdb fed the reads into MiXCR, producing one record per CDR3 protein. The sample carries approximately 260,000 distinct CDR3 sequences, 20% to 25% recorded once. The sample was cultured PBMCs, taken from culture after CMV antigen stimulation. The receptor set was obtained from a human donor in good health (CMV status not recorded). Some clones in this sample may be carry-over from other donors' samples.

This chain joins TRBV6-2 or TRBV6-3 and TRBJ2-1, with 9 bases aligning to TRBD2. Germline V gene lookup returns CDR1 MNHEY and CDR2 SVGEGT. V was clipped by 11 bases and J by 5 bases; unmatched bases: 13. The CDR3 contains 15 residues. CDR3 sequence: CAVRPERGVHNEQFF. The CDR3 nucleotides read TGTGCCGTTCGTCCCGAGCGGGGGGTCCACAATGAGCAGTTCTTC.

The chain recombines TRBV7-9 with TRBJ1-3; 7 nucleotides agree with TRBD1. CDR3 size: 13 residues. V trimming: 5 bases; J trimming: 6 bases; junction bases outside the gene matches: 4. Germline CDR1 reads SEHNR; CDR2 reads FQNEAQ (reference sequence). The CDR3 sequence is CASSPDRENTIYF. In nucleotides, the CDR3 is TGTGCCAGCAGCCCTGACAGGGAAAACACCATATATTTT. Full variable domain (missing parts from reference TRBV7-9 and TRBJ1-3): DTGVSQNPRHKITKRGQNVTFRCDPISEHNRLYWYRQTLGQGPEFLTYFQNEAQLEKSRLLSDRFSAERPKGSFSTLEIQRTEQGDSAMYLCASSPDRENTIYFGEGSWLTVV.

This clonotype was observed many times. J is TRBJ1-5 and V is TRBV7-2; D unclear. Germline values: CDR1 SGHTA, CDR2 FQGNSA. This CDR3 comprises 15 residues. V was trimmed by 1 base and J by 6 bases, leaving 13 bases between them. In DNA, the CDR3 is TGTGCCAGCAGCTTAGTAGATTCAGGAGGTCAGCCCCAGCATTTT. This translates into CASSLVDSGGQPQHF.

This clonotype was counted at least ten times. The rearrangement links TRBV19 to TRBJ2-1, with 8 bases aligning to TRBD1. CDR1 and CDR2 from the germline V gene are LNHDA and SQIVND (reference sequence). Trimming at V came to 5 bases and at J to 7 bases, leaving 7 bases not matched to a gene. This CDR3 has 14 amino acids. CDR3 protein: CASSLHRGLNEQFF. CDR3 in DNA: TGTGCCAGTAGTTTACACAGGGGGTTGAATGAGCAGTTCTTC.

In its sample, this clonotype was seen many times. V is TRBV7-8 and J is TRBJ2-1, with D tentatively TRBD1 (6 bases). Per the germline V gene, CDR1 is SGHVS and CDR2 is FQNEAQ. V lost 4 bases and J lost 0, with 19 bases in between. This CDR3 spans 18 amino acids. The CDR3 DNA is TGTGCCAGCAGCTCCAGGGGTAGTTGGACTCGCTCCTACAATGAGCAGTTCTTC. It specifies CASSSRGSWTRSYNEQFF.

The V call is TRBV7-8, the J call TRBJ2-5, with TRBD1 identical over 7 bases. This CDR3 is built from 15 residues. The germline V gene has CDR1 SGHVS and CDR2 FQNEAQ. Germline trimming cut 6 bases from V and 2 bases from J; bases unmatched to any gene: 9. Here the CDR3 reads CASRRTRTGQETQYF. In DNA, the CDR3 is TGTGCCAGCAGACGAACGCGGACAGGTCAAGAGACCCAGTACTTC. Looking up the rest from reference TRBV7-8 and TRBJ2-5 gives the full variable domain: GAGVSQSPRYKVAKRGQDVALRCDPISGHVSLFWYQQALGQGPEFLTYFQNEAQLDKSGLPSDRFFAERPEGSVSTLKIQRTQQEDSAVYLCASRRTRTGQETQYFGPGTRLLVL.

This chain links TRBV12-3 or TRBV12-4 with TRBJ1-1, with a weak D call TRBD1 (5 bases). The CDR3 consists of 14 residues. Trimming took off 4 bases at V and 6 bases at J, with 15 bases between the two ends. In DNA form, the CDR3 reads TGTGCCAGCAGTTACCTGAGAAGGGGAGCTGAAGCTTTCTTT. This encodes CASSYLRRGAEAFF.

This clonotype was observed a few times. The chain uses TRBV4-3 and TRBJ2-2; a possible D gene is TRBD1 (6 bases). Trimming took off 3 bases at V and 0 bases at J, with 11 bases between the two ends. The CDR3 extends over 16 amino acids. Germline V gives CDR1 LGHNA, CDR2 YSLEER. CDR3 residues: CASSQFRTANTGELFF. Written as DNA, the CDR3 is TGCGCCAGCAGCCAGTTCCGGACAGCGAACACCGGGGAGCTGTTTTTT.

This clonotype was recorded at least ten times. The chain employs TRBV7-2 and TRBJ2-1, with no clear D. Trimming left V 2 bases short and J 6 bases short, with 8 bases between. Germline V gene data show CDR1 as SGHTA and CDR2 as FQGNSA. The CDR3 is 13 amino acids. CDR3 coding DNA: TGTGCCAGCAGCTTATCAGGTCTCAATGAGCAGTTCTTC. Translating gives CASSLSGLNEQFF.

This clonotype was seen a few times. The CDR3 sequence: CATNRVATHSYEQYF. The CDR3 DNA reads as TGTGCCACCAATCGGGTAGCGACGCATTCCTACGAGCAGTACTTC. J is TRBJ2-7 and V is TRBV10-3; maybe TRBD2 (5 bases). Trimming cost V 10 bases and J 1 base, with 20 bases left between them. Germline lookup yields CDR1 ENHRY and CDR2 SYGVKD. The CDR3 has 15 residues.

This clonotype was seen repeatedly, ten times or more. The V gene is TRBV6-2 or TRBV6-3, the J gene TRBJ2-1, with D hard to call. Trimming pared 2 bases from V and 9 bases from J, leaving 5 bases between. CDR3 length: 11 residues. Germline lookup yields CDR1 MNHEY and CDR2 SVGEGT. The CDR3 is CASSYKGEQFF. CDR3 sequence (DNA): TGTGCCAGCAGTTACAAGGGTGAGCAGTTCTTC.

In its sample, this clonotype was seen many times. The chain recombines TRBV7-2 with TRBJ2-7; D gene unclear. This CDR3 has 16 amino acids. Germline assignment: CDR1 SGHTA and CDR2 FQGNSA. V was cut by 2 bases and J by 3 bases, with 17 bases left in between. The CDR3 protein is CASSLISKHSYYEQYF. The CDR3, as DNA: TGTGCCAGCAGCTTAATCAGCAAACATAGTTACTACGAGCAGTACTTC.

This clonotype was recorded a few times. The V call is TRBV19, the J call TRBJ2-3; D gene ambiguous. The CDR3 is 13 amino acids. Germline V lookup: CDR1 LNHDA, CDR2 SQIVND (reference sequence). The germline V and J ends were trimmed by 7 bases and 0 bases, with 8 bases remaining between them. As DNA, the CDR3 is TGTGCCAGTACCCCGTCTAGCACAGATACGCAGTATTTT. Its protein product is CASTPSSTDTQYF.

The chain carries TRBV30 and TRBJ2-3; D gene unclear. V was trimmed by 0 bases and J by 0 bases, leaving 7 bases between them. CDR1 is GTSNPN, CDR2 SVGIG, per germline (reference sequence). CDR3 length: 14 residues. This chain's CDR3 is CAWSVGSSTDTQYF. The CDR3 DNA sequence: TGTGCCTGGAGTGTGGGGTCTAGCACAGATACGCAGTATTTT.

J is TRBJ2-3 and V is TRBV19; D is possibly TRBD1 (7 bases). The CDR3 is made up of 16 amino acids. V lost 3 bases to trimming and J lost 6 bases, with 19 bases between them. Per the germline V gene, CDR1 is LNHDA and CDR2 is SQIVND (reference sequence). The CDR3 nucleotides read TGTGCCAGTAGTATTCAGGGGGGAATGGCTTCTGATACGCAGTATTTT. This encodes CASSIQGGMASDTQYF.

This clonotype was recorded many times. This rearrangement joins TRBV6-2 or TRBV6-3 to TRBJ2-7, with 7 bases fitting TRBD2. There are 13 residues in the CDR3. V shed 8 bases, J shed 2 bases, and the junction held 6 bases outside the gene matches. The germline CDR1 and CDR2 sequences are MNHEY and SVGEGT. In DNA form, the CDR3 reads TGTGCCAGCGAACCTAGCGGAACCTACGAGCAGTACTTC. As protein: CASEPSGTYEQYF.

This clonotype was counted a few times. The CDR3 sequence: CASSLRGQGYEQFF. The DNA for the CDR3 is TGTGCCAGCAGTCTGAGAGGACAGGGCTATGAGCAGTTCTTC. The gene calls are TRBV6-2 or TRBV6-3 and TRBJ2-1, with 8 bases fitting TRBD1. Trimming cost V 5 bases and J 8 bases; bases outside gene matches: 8. The CDR3 sequence is 14 residues long. CDR1 is MNHEY and CDR2 is SVGEGT in the germline V gene.

This clonotype was seen at least ten times. The rearrangement uses TRBV20-1 and TRBJ1-1; 10 bases match TRBD1. Unmatched junction bases numbered 3, after V lost 2 bases and J lost 3 bases. The CDR3 contains 14 residues. CDR1 and CDR2 from the germline V gene are DFQATT and SNEGSKA (reference sequence). The CDR3 reads CSARFDRGHTEAFF. The CDR3 DNA sequence: TGCAGTGCTAGATTCGACAGGGGGCACACTGAAGCTTTCTTT.

The table lists this clonotype with a few counts. The V gene is TRBV30, the J gene TRBJ2-7, with 8 bases lining up with TRBD2. This CDR3 has 12 residues. V trimming: 2 bases; J trimming: 3 bases; junction bases outside the gene matches: 0. The germline V gene encodes CDR1 GTSNPN and CDR2 SVGIG (reference sequence). CDR3 nucleotide sequence: TGTGCCTGGAGTACTAGCGGCTACGAGCAGTACTTC. It specifies CAWSTSGYEQYF. Variable domain in full (rest from reference TRBV30 and TRBJ2-7): SQTIHQWPATLVQPVGSPLSLECTVEGTSNPNLYWYRQAAGRGLQLLFYSVGIGQISSEVPQNLSASRPQDRQFILSSKKLLLSDSGFYLCAWSTSGYEQYFGPGTRLTVT.

The chain combines TRBV7-9 with TRBJ1-1, with D uncertain. Germline V gives CDR1 SEHNR, CDR2 FQNEAQ (reference sequence). The CDR3 length is 14 residues. With 0 bases removed from V and 1 base from J, the gap between germline ends came to 6 bases. The CDR3 protein is CASSLASGNTEAFF. In DNA form, the CDR3 reads TGTGCCAGCAGCTTAGCGTCAGGGAACACTGAAGCTTTCTTT.

This clonotype was counted ten times or more. The rearrangement uses TRBV5-4 and TRBJ2-1; 7 bases map to TRBD2. Germline CDR1 SGHNT, CDR2 YYREEE (reference sequence). This CDR3 comprises 16 residues. The trim removed 0 bases at V and 2 bases at J, leaving 5 bases unmatched. The CDR3 DNA reads TGTGCCAGCAGCTTGGCCGGGGGACTAACCTACAATGAGCAGTTCTTC. Protein sequence: CASSLAGGLTYNEQFF.

DNA for the CDR3: TGTGCCAGTAGTATCCTAGACTACCCGGGGGATACGCAGTATTTT. This translates into CASSILDYPGDTQYF. The chain joins TRBV19 to TRBJ2-3; a possible D gene is TRBD2 (5 bases). V was pared by 3 bases and J by 6 bases, with 16 bases between. The CDR3 runs to 15 residues. Germline values: CDR1 LNHDA, CDR2 SQIVND (reference sequence).

This clonotype has a count of ten or more. The J gene is TRBJ1-2, the V gene TRBV7-8; TRBD1 might be the D (6 bases). Trimming took off 0 bases at V and 4 bases at J, with 12 bases between the two ends. The CDR3 covers 15 residues. Germline V gives CDR1 SGHVS, CDR2 FQNEAQ. The CDR3 DNA sequence: TGTGCCAGCAGCTTAGCTTGGACAGCGATCTATGGCTACACCTTC. Protein sequence: CASSLAWTAIYGYTF.

This clonotype was seen more than once but under ten times. V is TRBV20-1 and J is TRBJ2-1; D may match TRBD1 or TRBD2 (5 bases each). The V gene's germline CDR1 is DFQATT and CDR2 SNEGSKA (reference sequence). The CDR3 is 14 residues long. Trimming took 4 bases from V and 7 from J, leaving 17 bases between them. CDR3 residues: CSAKGPPVRNEQFF. In nucleotides, the CDR3 is TGCAGTGCTAAGGGACCACCGGTAAGGAATGAGCAGTTCTTC.

This clonotype was seen only a few times. The J gene is TRBJ1-5, the V gene TRBV7-2, with 7 nucleotides matching TRBD1. V lost 5 bases, J lost 3 bases, and 7 bases stayed unmatched. The CDR3 has 15 residues. Germline CDR1 reads SGHTA; CDR2 reads FQGNSA. CDR3 region: CASSPGDSSNQPQHF. Written as DNA, the CDR3 is TGTGCCAGCAGCCCGGGGGACAGCTCCAATCAGCCCCAGCATTTT.

This clonotype was seen a handful of times. The V gene is TRBV29-1, the J gene TRBJ2-1; a weak D match, TRBD1 (6 bases). The V gene's germline CDR1 is SQVTM and CDR2 ANQGSEA. V was cut by 7 bases and J by 0 bases, with 10 bases left in between. This CDR3 contains 13 residues. The CDR3 protein is CSGGTNSYNEQFF. In DNA, the CDR3 is TGCAGCGGGGGGACAAACTCCTACAATGAGCAGTTCTTC.

The table lists this clonotype with many counts. The V and J genes are TRBV7-6 and TRBJ2-5; 8 bases map to TRBD1. The V gene end was trimmed by 1 base and the J gene end by 1 base; junction bases not matched to a gene: 2. Germline CDR1 reads SGHVS; CDR2 reads FNYEAQ. CDR3 size: 15 residues. CDR3 amino acids: CASSLGTGRQETQYF. The CDR3 nucleotides are TGTGCCAGCAGCTTAGGGACAGGGCGCCAAGAGACCCAGTACTTC.

This clonotype was counted between two and nine times. CDR3: CASSQDSQGERPQHF. Here the CDR3 DNA reads TGTGCCAGCAGCCAAGATTCCCAGGGAGAACGGCCCCAGCATTTT. The genes are TRBV4-2 and TRBJ1-5, with D possibly TRBD1 on 5 matching bases. V gave up 0 bases and J gave up 9 bases, with 15 bases separating them. The CDR3 has 15 residues. Germline values: CDR1 LGHNA, CDR2 YNFKEQ.